This T cell receptor (beta chain) is drawn from a study of shared clonotypes between healthy human individuals. Overall study findings and caveats: Unshared clonotypes carried lower generation probabilities than those common to all four donors.

Clones were read by immunoSEQ multiplex PCR, and TCRdb kept only the in-frame ones, dropping some. The sample records 980,000 or so clones, around three quarters being singletons. Comment on this clone: What it binds is not known. Other DNA variants within this sample encode the same CDR3.

Trimming removed 0 bases at V and 3 bases at J, with 5 bases between. There are 13 residues in the CDR3. Looked up from germline, CDR1 is MNHEY and CDR2 is SVGAGI. The sequence was obtained from a man aged 18 to 29 in good health. Sequenced input: memory CD4+ T cells sorted from blood. Specified subset: CD45RA-negative fraction. The chain recombines TRBV6-5 with TRBJ1-1; D call uncertain. This chain's CDR3 is CASSYSGYTEAFF. CDR3 coding DNA: TGTGCCAGCAGTTACTCTGGCTACACTGAAGCTTTCTTT.